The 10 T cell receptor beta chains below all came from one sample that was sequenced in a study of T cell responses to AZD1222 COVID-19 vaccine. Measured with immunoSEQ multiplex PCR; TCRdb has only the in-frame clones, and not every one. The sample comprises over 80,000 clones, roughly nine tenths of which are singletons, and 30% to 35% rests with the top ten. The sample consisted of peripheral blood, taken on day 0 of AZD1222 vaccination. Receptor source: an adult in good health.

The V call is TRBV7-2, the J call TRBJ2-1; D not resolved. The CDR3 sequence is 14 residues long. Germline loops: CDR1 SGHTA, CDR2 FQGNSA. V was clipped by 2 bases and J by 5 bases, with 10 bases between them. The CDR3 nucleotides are TGTGCCAGCAGCTTACCCGACATTCACAATGAGCAGTTCTTC. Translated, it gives CASSLPDIHNEQFF.

The DNA of the CDR3 is TGCGCCAGCAGTTCCTCCGGGACTAGCGGAAATTTCCTTAATGAGCAGTTCTTC. It specifies CASSSSGTSGNFLNEQFF. This chain uses TRBV5-1 with TRBJ2-1; 11 nucleotides agree with TRBD2. This CDR3 contains 18 residues. The ends lost 5 bases at V and 7 bases at J; junction bases unmatched: 17. Germline CDR1 and CDR2: SGHRS and YFSETQ.

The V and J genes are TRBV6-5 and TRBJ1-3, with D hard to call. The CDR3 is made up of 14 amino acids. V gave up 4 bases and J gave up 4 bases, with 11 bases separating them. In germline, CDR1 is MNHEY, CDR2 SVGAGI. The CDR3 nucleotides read TGTGCCAGCAGTTTTGGGGAGAGCGGAAACACCATATATTTT. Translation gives CASSFGESGNTIYF.

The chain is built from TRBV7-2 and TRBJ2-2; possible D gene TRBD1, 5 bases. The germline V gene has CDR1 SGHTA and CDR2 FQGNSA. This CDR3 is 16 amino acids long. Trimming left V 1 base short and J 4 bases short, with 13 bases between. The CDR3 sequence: CASSLVFRVGTGELFF. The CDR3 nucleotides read TGTGCCAGCAGCTTAGTCTTCAGGGTTGGCACCGGGGAGCTGTTTTTT.

The CDR3 spells CASSLPRGGMPFF. The CDR3 DNA reads as TGTGCCAGTAGTTTGCCCCGGGGGGGGATGCCGTTTTTT. The rearrangement uses TRBV19 and TRBJ1-4; tentative D call: TRBD1 (5 bases). CDR3 length: 13 amino acids. Trimming stripped 5 bases from V and 16 bases from J, with 20 bases between. The germline V gene encodes CDR1 LNHDA and CDR2 SQIVND (reference sequence).

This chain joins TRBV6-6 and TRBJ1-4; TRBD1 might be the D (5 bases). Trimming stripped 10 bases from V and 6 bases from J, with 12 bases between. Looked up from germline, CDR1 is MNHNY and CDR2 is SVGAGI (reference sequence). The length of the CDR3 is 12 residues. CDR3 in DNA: TGTGCCATTCGGGGCGCTGATGAAAAACTGTTTTTT. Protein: CAIRGADEKLFF.

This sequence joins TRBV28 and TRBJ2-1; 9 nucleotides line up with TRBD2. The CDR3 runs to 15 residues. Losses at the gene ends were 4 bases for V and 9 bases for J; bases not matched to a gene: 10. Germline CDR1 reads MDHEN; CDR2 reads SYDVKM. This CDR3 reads CASSSSGTSRGEQFF. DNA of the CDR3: TGTGCCAGCAGTTCTAGCGGGACCTCCAGGGGTGAGCAGTTCTTC.

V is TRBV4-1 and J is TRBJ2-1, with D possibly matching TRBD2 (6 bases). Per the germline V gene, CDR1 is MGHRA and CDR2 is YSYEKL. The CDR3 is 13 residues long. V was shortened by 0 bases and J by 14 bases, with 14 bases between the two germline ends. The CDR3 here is CASSQDSPGEKFF. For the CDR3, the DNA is TGCGCCAGCAGCCAAGATTCCCCGGGAGAGAAGTTCTTC.

The CDR3 bases are TGTGCCAGCAGCCAAAGTAGTTCCTACAATGAGCAGTTCTTC. This encodes CASSQSSSYNEQFF. This chain connects TRBV14 to TRBJ2-1; D is uncertain. V dropped 2 bases and J dropped 1 base, with 6 bases sitting between them. Germline V gene lookup returns CDR1 SGHDN and CDR2 FVKESK. The CDR3 spans 14 residues.

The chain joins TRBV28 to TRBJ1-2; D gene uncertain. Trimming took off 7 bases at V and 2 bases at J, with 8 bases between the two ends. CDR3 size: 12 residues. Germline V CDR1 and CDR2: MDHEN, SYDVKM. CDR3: CASTFSNYGYTF. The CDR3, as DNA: TGTGCCAGCACCTTCTCAAACTATGGCTACACCTTC.